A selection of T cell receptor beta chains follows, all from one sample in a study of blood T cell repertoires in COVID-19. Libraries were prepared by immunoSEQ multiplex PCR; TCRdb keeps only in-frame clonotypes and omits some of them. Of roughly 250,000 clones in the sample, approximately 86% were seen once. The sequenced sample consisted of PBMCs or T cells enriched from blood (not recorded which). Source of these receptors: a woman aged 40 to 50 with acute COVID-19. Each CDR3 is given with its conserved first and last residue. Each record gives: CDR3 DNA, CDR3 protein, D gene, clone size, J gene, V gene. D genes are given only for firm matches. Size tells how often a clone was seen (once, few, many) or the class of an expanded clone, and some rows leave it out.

DNA: TGTGCCAGCAGCTCCGGACCGGGACTAGCGGACAATGAGCAGTTCTTC
CDR3: CASSSGPGLADNEQFF
D: TRBD2
size: .
J: TRBJ2-1
V: TRBV7-2

DNA: TGCGCCAGCAGCCTCCGGGACAGGGGGCAGAATGAAGCTTTCTTT
CDR3: CASSLRDRGQNEAFF
D: TRBD1
size: .
J: TRBJ1-1
V: TRBV5-1

DNA: TGTGCCATCAGTGAAGGGGCGGAGCGCTCCTACAATGAGCAGTTCTTC
CDR3: CAISEGAERSYNEQFF
D: .
size: few
J: TRBJ2-1
V: TRBV10-3

DNA: TGTGCCAGCAGCACGGGGGACAGGGTAAATGAGCAGTTCTTC
CDR3: CASSTGDRVNEQFF
D: TRBD1
size: few
J: TRBJ2-1
V: TRBV9

DNA: TGTGCCAGCATAGGACAGGGACGCTACGAGCAGTACTTC
CDR3: CASIGQGRYEQYF
D: .
size: .
J: TRBJ2-7
V: TRBV21-1

DNA: TGCGCCAGCAGCTTATACGAGGACAGGGCGACACCCCTCCACTTT
CDR3: CASSLYEDRATPLHF
D: TRBD1
size: .
J: TRBJ1-6
V: TRBV5-1

DNA: TGTGCCAGCAGTTTGGGTAGCGGGGCTAACAATGAGCAGTTCTTC
CDR3: CASSLGSGANNEQFF
D: TRBD2
size: .
J: TRBJ2-1
V: TRBV27

DNA: TGCGCCAGCAGCCCAGTGGGGGAGGGGAACACTGAAGCTTTCTTT
CDR3: CASSPVGEGNTEAFF
D: .
size: .
J: TRBJ1-1
V: TRBV5-1

DNA: TGTGCCAGCAGTGAAGCGCGCCTAGCGGCATTAGGTAGCACCGGGGAGCTGTTTTTT
CDR3: CASSEARLAALGSTGELFF
D: TRBD2
size: .
J: TRBJ2-2
V: TRBV6-1

DNA: TGTGCCAGCAGTTACAGCGGAGGTTCCTACGAGCAGTACTTC
CDR3: CASSYSGGSYEQYF
D: .
size: .
J: TRBJ2-7
V: TRBV6-5

DNA: TGTGCCAGCAGCTTAAAGGCTAGCGGGTTTGTGGGGAATGAGCAGTTCTTC
CDR3: CASSLKASGFVGNEQFF
D: TRBD2
size: .
J: TRBJ2-1
V: TRBV7-3

DNA: TGTGCCAGCAGCCTGGGCGGGACCTCCTACGAGCAGTACTTC
CDR3: CASSLGGTSYEQYF
D: .
size: .
J: TRBJ2-7
V: TRBV9

DNA: TGTGCCAGCAGTGAGACGGACAGGGCAACAGATACGCAGTATTTT
CDR3: CASSETDRATDTQYF
D: TRBD1
size: .
J: TRBJ2-3
V: TRBV6-4

DNA: TGTGCCATCAGTGAGTCGCGGACTAGCGGGAGCGGCTCCTACAATGAGCAGTTCTTC
CDR3: CAISESRTSGSGSYNEQFF
D: TRBD2
size: .
J: TRBJ2-1
V: TRBV10-3

DNA: TGTGCCAGCAGCTTACGGGCACCCCAGCTGACAGGGGACTATGGCTACACCTTC
CDR3: CASSLRAPQLTGDYGYTF
D: TRBD1
size: .
J: TRBJ1-2
V: TRBV7-6

DNA: TGCGCCAGCAGCTTGGGGCTAGCAGACAATGAGCAGTTCTTC
CDR3: CASSLGLADNEQFF
D: .
size: .
J: TRBJ2-1
V: TRBV5-1

DNA: TGTGCCAGTAGTGTTGGTCAGGCGAGCAATCAGCCCCAGCATTTT
CDR3: CASSVGQASNQPQHF
D: .
size: few
J: TRBJ1-5
V: TRBV19

DNA: TGTGCCAGCAGTCAACCCCCCCAGATCACAGATACGCAGTATTTT
CDR3: CASSQPPQITDTQYF
D: .
size: .
J: TRBJ2-3
V: TRBV6-5

DNA: TGTGCCAGCAGCCAAACGACTAGCGGGCTTAGCACAGATACGCAGTATTTT
CDR3: CASSQTTSGLSTDTQYF
D: TRBD2
size: .
J: TRBJ2-3
V: TRBV14

DNA: TGTGCCAGCAGCTCTGGGGGACTAGCGGACCACTCCTACGAGCAGTACTTC
CDR3: CASSSGGLADHSYEQYF
D: TRBD2
size: .
J: TRBJ2-7
V: TRBV5-4

DNA: TGTGCCAGCAGCGCCTCAAGACAGGCAGGGGACGATGGCTACACCTTC
CDR3: CASSASRQAGDDGYTF
D: .
size: few
J: TRBJ1-2
V: TRBV2

DNA: TGTGCCAGCAGTGACCGAACTATCAAGCAGTACTTC
CDR3: CASSDRTIKQYF
D: .
size: .
J: TRBJ2-7
V: TRBV2

DNA: TGTGCCATCAGTGAGTCCGGATGGGAGAGCTCCTACGAGCAGTACTTC
CDR3: CAISESGWESSYEQYF
D: .
size: .
J: TRBJ2-7
V: TRBV10-3

DNA: TGTGCCAGCAGCCTTCAAGGACTAGCGGGAAACGAGCAGTTCTTC
CDR3: CASSLQGLAGNEQFF
D: TRBD2
size: .
J: TRBJ2-1
V: TRBV14

DNA: TGTGCCAGCAGTGAAAAGCGGGGAGTGGGCAATCAGCCCCAGCATTTT
CDR3: CASSEKRGVGNQPQHF
D: .
size: .
J: TRBJ1-5
V: TRBV2

DNA: TGTGCCAGTAGTATAGAGGGGACTAGCGGGAGTAAAAACATTCAGTACTTC
CDR3: CASSIEGTSGSKNIQYF
D: TRBD2
size: .
J: TRBJ2-4
V: TRBV19

DNA: TGTGCCAGCAGCTTGGGGACAAACTCCTATGGCTACACCTTC
CDR3: CASSLGTNSYGYTF
D: .
size: few
J: TRBJ1-2
V: TRBV7-9

DNA: TGCGCCAGCAGCCTCGGCGGGGTCTACAATGAGCAGTTCTTC
CDR3: CASSLGGVYNEQFF
D: .
size: .
J: TRBJ2-1
V: TRBV5-1

DNA: TGTGCCAGCAGCCCACGCCGTTCTAGCGGGAGGGCCGATGAGCAGTTCTTC
CDR3: CASSPRRSSGRADEQFF
D: TRBD2
size: .
J: TRBJ2-1
V: TRBV9

DNA: TGCGCCAGCAGCTCCGATGGGGGCGCGTTGGGAAACACCATATATTTT
CDR3: CASSSDGGALGNTIYF
D: .
size: .
J: TRBJ1-3
V: TRBV5-1

DNA: TGCAGCACTTTCGGACGGGGGGTCCGGGAGACCCAGTACTTC
CDR3: CSTFGRGVRETQYF
D: TRBD2
size: .
J: TRBJ2-5
V: TRBV29-1

DNA: TGTGCCACCCAACTAGTTAATGAGCAGTTCTTC
CDR3: CATQLVNEQFF
D: .
size: .
J: TRBJ2-1
V: TRBV6-5

DNA: TGTGCCAGCAGTGACTCGGGTAGGGGCTATAGCAATCAGCCCCAGCATTTT
CDR3: CASSDSGRGYSNQPQHF
D: .
size: .
J: TRBJ1-5
V: TRBV6-4

DNA: TGTGCCAGCAGTTTAAGGGGGACCACTGAAGCTTTCTTT
CDR3: CASSLRGTTEAFF
D: .
size: few
J: TRBJ1-1
V: TRBV12-3/TRBV12-4

DNA: TGTGCCAGTAGTATGGGCGGGACGGGGGCCAACGTCCTGACTTTC
CDR3: CASSMGGTGANVLTF
D: .
size: .
J: TRBJ2-6
V: TRBV19

DNA: TGTGCCAGTAGACCGGGCCTCTTGTCCGGGAATGGCTACACCTTC
CDR3: CASRPGLLSGNGYTF
D: .
size: once
J: TRBJ1-2
V: TRBV19

DNA: TGTGCCAGCAGCGGGGAGAACCTGTATGGCTACACCTTC
CDR3: CASSGENLYGYTF
D: .
size: .
J: TRBJ1-2
V: TRBV6-5

DNA: TGTGCCAGCAGCAAAGACGGGGAAAGACGGGACTACAATGAGCAGTTCTTC
CDR3: CASSKDGERRDYNEQFF
D: .
size: once
J: TRBJ2-1
V: TRBV21-1

DNA: TGCGCCAGCAGCTTCGGCGGCGATAGCTCCTACAATGAGCAGTTCTTC
CDR3: CASSFGGDSSYNEQFF
D: .
size: .
J: TRBJ2-1
V: TRBV5-1

DNA: TGTGCCAGCAGCCCTCACTATCGGGAGAACACCTACAATGAGCAGTTCTTC
CDR3: CASSPHYRENTYNEQFF
D: .
size: .
J: TRBJ2-1
V: TRBV7-9

DNA: TGTGCCAGCAGCCCCGACGGGACTCCTAACTATGGCTACACCTTC
CDR3: CASSPDGTPNYGYTF
D: .
size: .
J: TRBJ1-2
V: TRBV5-5

DNA: TGTGCCAGCAGCGTCACAGGGAGTGGAGAAAAACTGTTTTTT
CDR3: CASSVTGSGEKLFF
D: .
size: once
J: TRBJ1-4
V: TRBV9

DNA: TGCGCCAGCAGACAGGATCCTAGCACAGATACGCAGTATTTT
CDR3: CASRQDPSTDTQYF
D: .
size: few
J: TRBJ2-3
V: TRBV4-1

DNA: TGTGCCACAAGAGACAATAACTATGGCTACACCTTC
CDR3: CATRDNNYGYTF
D: .
size: .
J: TRBJ1-2
V: TRBV24-1

DNA: TGTGCCAGTAGAACCAGGACTAGCGGGTCCTACAATGAGCAGTTCTTC
CDR3: CASRTRTSGSYNEQFF
D: TRBD2
size: once
J: TRBJ2-1
V: TRBV19

DNA: TGCGCCAGCAGTCCTGGCGGGTGGGAGTCCTACGAGCAGTACTTC
CDR3: CASSPGGWESYEQYF
D: .
size: many
J: TRBJ2-7
V: TRBV5-1

DNA: TGTGCCAGCAGCGTGGACAGCTATGGCTACACCTTC
CDR3: CASSVDSYGYTF
D: .
size: .
J: TRBJ1-2
V: TRBV5-7

DNA: TGTGCCAGCAGACGGGGGACAGGGAGAAACACTGAAGCTTTCTTT
CDR3: CASRRGTGRNTEAFF
D: TRBD1
size: .
J: TRBJ1-1
V: TRBV6-5